This T cell receptor (beta chain) was documented in a study of blood T cell repertoires in COVID-19. The study drew participants aged about 18 to 95 years from fewer than 30 US areas. Cohort assignment relied on participant-reported clinical history. Germline V CDR1 and CDR2: LGHDT, YNNKEL (reference sequence). The length of the CDR3 is 13 residues. V was shortened by 2 bases and J by 7 bases, with 11 bases between the two germline ends. Authors' data handling: Using reference gene primer amplification, nucleated cell counts were estimated. The repertoire was sequenced with immunoSEQ multiplex PCR; TCRdb's copy has only in-frame clones and lacks some. The V and J calls and clone size come from that table; D and trimming were worked out from the DNA. Counted here are some 70,000 clones, about 88% occurring once; the ten biggest clones make up roughly 9.1%. This clone has a single count.

Source material: PBMCs or T cells enriched from blood (not recorded which). The chain combines TRBV3-1 (or the pseudogene TRBV3-2) with TRBJ1-1; D is possibly TRBD1 (6 bases). This receptor was obtained from a woman aged 40 to 50 who had recovered from COVID-19. Written as DNA, the CDR3 is TGTGCCAGCAGCCAAAACAGGGTCGGTGAAGCTTTCTTT. As protein: CASSQNRVGEAFF.